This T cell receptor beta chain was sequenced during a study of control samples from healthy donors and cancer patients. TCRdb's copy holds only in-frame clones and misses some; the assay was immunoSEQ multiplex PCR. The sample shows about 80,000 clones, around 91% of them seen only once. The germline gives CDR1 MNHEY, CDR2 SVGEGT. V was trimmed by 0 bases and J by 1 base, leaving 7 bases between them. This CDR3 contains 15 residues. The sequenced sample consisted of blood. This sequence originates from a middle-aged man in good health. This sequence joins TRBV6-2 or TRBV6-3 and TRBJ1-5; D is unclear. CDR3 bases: TGTGCCAGCAGTTACTCGGTGGGGAGCAATCAGCCCCAGCATTTT. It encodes CASSYSVGSNQPQHF.